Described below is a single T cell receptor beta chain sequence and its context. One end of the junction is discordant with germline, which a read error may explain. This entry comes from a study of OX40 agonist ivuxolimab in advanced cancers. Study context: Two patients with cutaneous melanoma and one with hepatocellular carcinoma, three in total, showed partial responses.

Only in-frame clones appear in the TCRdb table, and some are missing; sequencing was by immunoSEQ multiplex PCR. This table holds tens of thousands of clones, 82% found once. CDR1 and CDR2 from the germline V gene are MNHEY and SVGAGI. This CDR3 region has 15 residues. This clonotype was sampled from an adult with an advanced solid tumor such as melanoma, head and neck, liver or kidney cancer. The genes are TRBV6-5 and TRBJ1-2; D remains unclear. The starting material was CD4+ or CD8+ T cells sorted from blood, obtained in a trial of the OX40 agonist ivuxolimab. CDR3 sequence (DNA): TGTGCCAGCAGTGACTCCCGGGCTGACTATGGGGGCTACACCTTC. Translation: CASSDSRADYGGYTF.